The source of this T cell receptor beta chain is a study of cytomegalovirus exposure and HLA in healthy donors. The study, taken as a whole, reports: Productive rates of about 90% or about 30% were seen for most TCR beta V segments in an earlier analysis.

Germline V lookup: CDR1 SGHAT, CDR2 FQNNGV. This CDR3 has 16 amino acids. Trimming took off 5 bases at V and 6 bases at J, with 21 bases between the two ends. Concerning this clone itself: As yet, its antigen is unknown. The same CDR3 can be traced to other DNA sequences in this sample.

With 60 Vbeta and 13 Jbeta primers, the PCR was carried out. Method: immunoSEQ multiplex PCR; TCRdb's copy keeps in-frame clones and lacks some. The profile shows about 160,000 clones, around 80% of them singletons. The V gene is TRBV11-2, the J gene TRBJ2-3; the D gene is possibly TRBD1 (6 bases). The TCR comes from a male donor in good health and CMV-seronegative. Sequencing was carried out using PBMCs. The CDR3 loop is CASSQNVAGVTDTQYF. The CDR3 nucleotides are TGTGCCAGCAGCCAAAACGTCGCAGGGGTCACCGATACGCAGTATTTT.